This T cell receptor (beta chain) originates from a study of T cells after yellow fever vaccination. Study-level information: SMART-Seq v4 Ultra Low Input handled preparation of low-cell-number fractions.

Trimming removed 5 bases from V and 5 bases from J; junction bases left unmatched: 5. There are 13 residues in the CDR3. Germline V gene data show CDR1 as SGHVS and CDR2 as FNYEAQ. A few counts support this clonotype. Its antigen is undetermined. From the 5' RACE reads, TCRdb called clonotypes with MiXCR, one entry per CDR3 protein. The sample shows some 120,000 distinct CDR3 sequences, 8.4% of them seen only once. Study-wide findings and caveats: Subsequent booster samples again held most clones from primary vaccination (less than 98% CD4, just under 90% CD8). One caveat is that FACS-sorted repertoires could contain abundant clonotypes contaminating from the bulk population.

Material: CD8+ T cells sorted from PBMCs, obtained 45 days after the yellow fever booster vaccination. This receptor was taken from a man aged 30-40 years who received the YFV17D yellow fever vaccine. This rearrangement joins TRBV7-6 to TRBJ1-1; 7 bases are a match to TRBD1. The CDR3 protein is CASSPGGFTEAFF. The CDR3 DNA follows: TGTGCCAGCAGCCCAGGGGGTTTTACTGAAGCTTTCTTT.